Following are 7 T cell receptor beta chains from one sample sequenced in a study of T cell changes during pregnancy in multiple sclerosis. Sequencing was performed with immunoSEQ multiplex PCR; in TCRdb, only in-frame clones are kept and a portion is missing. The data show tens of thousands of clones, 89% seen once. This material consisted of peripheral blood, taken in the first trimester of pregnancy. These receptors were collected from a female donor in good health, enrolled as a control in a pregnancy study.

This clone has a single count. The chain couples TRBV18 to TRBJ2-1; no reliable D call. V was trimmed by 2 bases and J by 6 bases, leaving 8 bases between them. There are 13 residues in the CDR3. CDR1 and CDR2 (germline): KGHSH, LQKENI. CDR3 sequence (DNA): TGTGCCAGCTCACCAGGCCCCACCAATGAGCAGTTCTTC. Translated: CASSPGPTNEQFF.

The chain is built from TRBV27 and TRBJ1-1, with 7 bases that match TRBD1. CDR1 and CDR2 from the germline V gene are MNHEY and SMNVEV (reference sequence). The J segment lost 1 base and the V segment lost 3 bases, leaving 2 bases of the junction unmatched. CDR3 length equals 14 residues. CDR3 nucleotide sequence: TGTGCCAGCAGTTTCCCAGGGGGGAACACTGAAGCTTTCTTT. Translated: CASSFPGGNTEAFF.

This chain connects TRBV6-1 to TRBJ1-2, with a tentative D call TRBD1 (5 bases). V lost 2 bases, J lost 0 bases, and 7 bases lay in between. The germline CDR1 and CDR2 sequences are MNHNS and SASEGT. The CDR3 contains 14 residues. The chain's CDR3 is CASSEQTANYGYTF. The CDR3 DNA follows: TGTGCCAGCAGTGAACAGACAGCTAACTATGGCTACACCTTC.

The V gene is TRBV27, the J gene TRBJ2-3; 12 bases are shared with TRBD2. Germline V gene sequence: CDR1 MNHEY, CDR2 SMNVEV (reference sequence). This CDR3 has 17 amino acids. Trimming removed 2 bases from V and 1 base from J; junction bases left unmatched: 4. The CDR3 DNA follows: TGTGCCAGCAGTTTACTTTGGACTAGCGGGGGCACAGATACGCAGTATTTT. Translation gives CASSLLWTSGGTDTQYF.

The CDR3: CAIGELARDGYTF. The CDR3 nucleotides are TGTGCCATCGGGGAGCTTGCTAGGGATGGCTACACCTTC. This chain links TRBV10-3 with TRBJ1-2; D not resolved. Germline assignment: CDR1 ENHRY and CDR2 SYGVKD. The length of the CDR3 is 13 residues. The V gene lost 8 bases and the J gene lost 6 bases, with 16 bases spanning the gap.

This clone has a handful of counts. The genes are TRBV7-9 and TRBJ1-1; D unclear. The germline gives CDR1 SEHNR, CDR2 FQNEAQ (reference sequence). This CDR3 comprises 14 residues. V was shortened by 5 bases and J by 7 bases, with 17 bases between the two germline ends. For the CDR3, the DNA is TGTGCCAGCAGCCATGTACCCCCCGGGAGTGAAGCTTTCTTT. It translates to CASSHVPPGSEAFF.

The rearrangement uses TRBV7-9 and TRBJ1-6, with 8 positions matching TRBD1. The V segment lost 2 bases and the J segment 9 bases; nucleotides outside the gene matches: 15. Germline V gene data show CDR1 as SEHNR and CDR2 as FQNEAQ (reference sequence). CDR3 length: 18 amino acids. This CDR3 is CASSLRSIGTGDFSPLHF. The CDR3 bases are TGTGCCAGCAGCTTACGCTCAATCGGGACAGGTGATTTTTCACCCCTCCACTTT.